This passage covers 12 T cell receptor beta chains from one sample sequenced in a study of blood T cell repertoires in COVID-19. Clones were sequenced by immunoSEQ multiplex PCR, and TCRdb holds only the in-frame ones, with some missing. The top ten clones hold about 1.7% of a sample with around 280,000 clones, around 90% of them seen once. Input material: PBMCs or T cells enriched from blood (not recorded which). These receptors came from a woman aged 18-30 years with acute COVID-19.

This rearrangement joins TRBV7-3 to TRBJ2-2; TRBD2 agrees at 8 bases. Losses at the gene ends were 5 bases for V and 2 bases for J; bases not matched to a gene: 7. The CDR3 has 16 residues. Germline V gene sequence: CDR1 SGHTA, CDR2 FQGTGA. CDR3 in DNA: TGTGCCAGCAGCCCGGGAGGGGGGTCAAACACCGGGGAGCTGTTTTTT. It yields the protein CASSPGGGSNTGELFF.

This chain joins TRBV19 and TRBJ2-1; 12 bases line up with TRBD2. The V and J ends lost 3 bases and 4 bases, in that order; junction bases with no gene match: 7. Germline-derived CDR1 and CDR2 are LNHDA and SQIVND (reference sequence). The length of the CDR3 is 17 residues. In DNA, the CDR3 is TGTGCCAGTAGTATTTCAAGGGGGACTAGCGGGTACAATGAGCAGTTCTTC. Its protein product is CASSISRGTSGYNEQFF.

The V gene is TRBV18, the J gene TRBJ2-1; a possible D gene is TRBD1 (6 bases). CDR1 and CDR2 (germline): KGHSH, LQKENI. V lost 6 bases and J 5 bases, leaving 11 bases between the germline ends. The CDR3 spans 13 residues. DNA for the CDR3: TGTGCCAGCTCGACTCAGGGGAACAATGAGCAGTTCTTC. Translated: CASSTQGNNEQFF.

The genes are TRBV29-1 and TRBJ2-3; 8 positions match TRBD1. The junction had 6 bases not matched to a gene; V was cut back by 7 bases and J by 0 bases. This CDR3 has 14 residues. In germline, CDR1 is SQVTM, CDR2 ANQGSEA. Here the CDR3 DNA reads TGCAGCGGGAGGACAGGGTGGAGCACAGATACGCAGTATTTT. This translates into CSGRTGWSTDTQYF.

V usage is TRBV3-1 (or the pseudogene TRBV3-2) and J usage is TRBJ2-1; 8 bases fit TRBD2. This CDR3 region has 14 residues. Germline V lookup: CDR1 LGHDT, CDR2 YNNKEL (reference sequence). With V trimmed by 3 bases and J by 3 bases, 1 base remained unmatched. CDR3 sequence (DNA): TGTGCCAGCAGCCAGGCGGGAGGCTACAATGAGCAGTTCTTC. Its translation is CASSQAGGYNEQFF.

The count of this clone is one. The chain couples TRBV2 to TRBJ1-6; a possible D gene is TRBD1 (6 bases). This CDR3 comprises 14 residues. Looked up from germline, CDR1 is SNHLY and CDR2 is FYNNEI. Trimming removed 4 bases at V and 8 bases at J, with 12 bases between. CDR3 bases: TGTGCCAGCAGTGTTATGAAGGGGGATTCACCCCTCCACTTT. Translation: CASSVMKGDSPLHF.

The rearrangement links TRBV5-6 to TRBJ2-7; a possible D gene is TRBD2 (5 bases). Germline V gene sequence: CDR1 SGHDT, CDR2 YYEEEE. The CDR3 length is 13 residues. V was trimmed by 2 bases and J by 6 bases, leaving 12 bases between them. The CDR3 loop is CASSLGLAGEQYF. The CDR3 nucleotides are TGTGCCAGCAGCTTAGGGCTAGCCGGCGAGCAGTACTTC.

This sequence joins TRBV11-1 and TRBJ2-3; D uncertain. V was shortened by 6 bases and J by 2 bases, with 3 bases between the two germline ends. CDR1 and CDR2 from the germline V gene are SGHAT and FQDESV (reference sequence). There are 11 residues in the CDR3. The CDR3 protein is CASSLTDTQYF. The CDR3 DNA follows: TGTGCCAGCAGTCTCACAGATACGCAGTATTTT. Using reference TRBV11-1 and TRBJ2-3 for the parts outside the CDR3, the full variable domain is EAEVAQSPRYKITEKSQAVAFWCDPISGHATLYWYRQILGQGPELLVQFQDESVVDDSQLPKDRFSAERLKGVDSTLKIQPAELGDSAMYLCASSLTDTQYFGPGTRLTVL.

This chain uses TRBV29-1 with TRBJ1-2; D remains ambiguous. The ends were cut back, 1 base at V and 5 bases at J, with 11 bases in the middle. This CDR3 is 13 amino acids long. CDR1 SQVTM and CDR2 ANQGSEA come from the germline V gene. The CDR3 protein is CSVEVPPGYGYTF. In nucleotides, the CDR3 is TGCAGCGTTGAAGTCCCCCCGGGGTATGGCTACACCTTC.

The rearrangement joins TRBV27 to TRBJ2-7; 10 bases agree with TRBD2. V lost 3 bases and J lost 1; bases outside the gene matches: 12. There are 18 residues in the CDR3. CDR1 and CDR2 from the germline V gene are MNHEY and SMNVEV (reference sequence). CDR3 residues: CASSFRASGSALSYEQYF. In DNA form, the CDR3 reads TGTGCCAGCAGTTTTAGGGCTAGCGGGAGCGCGTTGTCCTACGAGCAGTACTTC.

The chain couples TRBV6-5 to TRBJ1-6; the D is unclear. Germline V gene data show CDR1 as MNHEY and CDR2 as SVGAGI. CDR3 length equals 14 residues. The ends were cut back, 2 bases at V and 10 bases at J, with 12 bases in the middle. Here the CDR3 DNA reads TGTGCCAGCAGTTACGAGATGAGTGCATCACCCCTCCACTTT. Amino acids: CASSYEMSASPLHF.

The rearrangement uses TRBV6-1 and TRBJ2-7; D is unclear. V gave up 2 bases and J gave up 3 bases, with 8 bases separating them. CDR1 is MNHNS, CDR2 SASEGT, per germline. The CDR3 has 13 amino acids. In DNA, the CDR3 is TGTGCCAGCAGTGAAACGAGGATCTACGAGCAGTACTTC. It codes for CASSETRIYEQYF.